A selection of T cell receptor beta chains follows, all from one sample in a study of cytomegalovirus exposure and HLA in healthy donors. Sequencing was performed with immunoSEQ multiplex PCR; in TCRdb, only in-frame clones are kept and a portion is missing. The table lists approximately 210,000 clones, around 85% of them singletons. The sequencing sample was made of PBMCs. All receptors come from a young man in good health and CMV-seronegative. Each CDR3 is given with its conserved first and last residue. The order of the fields is J gene, clone size, D gene, V gene, CDR3 protein, CDR3 DNA. A D gene is named only where the DNA matches it firmly. Only some rows state a clone size, as once, few, many or a class for expanded clones.

TRBJ2-3	few	TRBD2	TRBV9	CASSVESAGADTQYF	TGTGCCAGCAGCGTAGAATCAGCGGGAGCAGATACGCAGTATTTT
TRBJ2-2	once	.	TRBV6-5	CASAYGTLNTGELFF	TGTGCCAGCGCCTACGGGACTCTAAACACCGGGGAGCTGTTTTTT
TRBJ1-2	.	.	TRBV27	CASSFSPPSGLANYGYTF	TGTGCCAGCAGTTTCTCACCCCCCTCAGGGTTAGCTAACTATGGCTACACCTTC
TRBJ2-5	.	.	TRBV5-6	CASSFGEVQTQYF	TGTGCCAGCAGCTTCGGGGAGGTACAGACCCAGTACTTC
TRBJ2-2	.	.	TRBV6-1	CASRNGQSLTGELFF	TGTGCCAGCAGAAATGGACAGAGCCTCACCGGGGAGCTGTTTTTT
TRBJ1-5	.	.	TRBV4-3	CASSQDAGTHQPQHF	TGCGCCAGCAGCCAAGATGCGGGGACCCATCAGCCCCAGCATTTT
TRBJ1-2	.	.	TRBV10-3	CAISESGGQNYGYTF	TGTGCCATCAGTGAGTCCGGTGGGCAGAACTATGGCTACACCTTC
TRBJ1-1	.	.	TRBV19	CASSPSRYGTEAFF	TGTGCCAGTAGCCCGTCTCGGTATGGCACTGAAGCTTTCTTT
TRBJ2-2	.	.	TRBV14	CASSQDPSNTGELFF	TGTGCCAGCAGCCAAGACCCTAGCAACACCGGGGAGCTGTTTTTT
TRBJ1-2	.	TRBD1	TRBV4-3	CASSQLTGGGGYTF	TGCGCCAGCAGCCAACTAACAGGGGGCGGGGGCTACACCTTC
TRBJ2-3	.	.	TRBV29-1	CSVAGAKSTDTQYF	TGCAGCGTTGCGGGAGCCAAGAGCACAGATACGCAGTATTTT